This TCR beta chain was retrieved from a study of blood T cells in healthy people across ages. Across the whole study: Through template switching, about one barcoded beta molecule was captured per two T cells, as measured in model experiments.

CDR1 SQVTM and CDR2 ANQGSEA come from the germline V gene. Trimming took 1 base from V and 0 from J, leaving 9 bases between them. The CDR3 totals 14 residues. Combining a sample-barcoded 5' primer with a J-beta primer mix, a second PCR ran for about 7 to 12 cycles. Every sample gave at least 2.5 million paired-end reads containing CDR3. From the 5' RACE reads, TCRdb called clonotypes with MiXCR, one entry per CDR3 protein. The table shows 600,000 to 850,000 distinct CDR3 sequences, with 20% to 25% occurring only once. This sample also belongs to another study, concerning T cells of mothers and their children. As that study records: Per child, around 3 million TCR beta CDR3 reads were obtained, against over 10 million per mother. Slightly higher, non-significant overlap characterized related mother-child pairs relative to unrelated pairs.

The gene calls are TRBV29-1 and TRBJ1-1; TRBD1 might be the D (5 bases). The material sequenced was blood. This receptor was identified in a boy between 5 and 17 years old in good health. The CDR3 bases are TGCAGCGTTGAAGGGGGGGGACTGAACACTGAAGCTTTCTTT. This gives the protein CSVEGGGLNTEAFF.